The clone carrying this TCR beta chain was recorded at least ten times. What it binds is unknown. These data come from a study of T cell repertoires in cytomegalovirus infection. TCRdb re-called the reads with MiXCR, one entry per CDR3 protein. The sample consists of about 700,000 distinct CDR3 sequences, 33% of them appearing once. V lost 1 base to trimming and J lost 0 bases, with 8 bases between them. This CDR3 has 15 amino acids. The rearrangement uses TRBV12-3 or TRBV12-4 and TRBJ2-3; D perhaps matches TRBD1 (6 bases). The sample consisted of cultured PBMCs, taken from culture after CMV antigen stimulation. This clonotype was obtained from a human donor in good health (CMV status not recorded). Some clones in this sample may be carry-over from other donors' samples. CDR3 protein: CASSLGGPSTDTQYF. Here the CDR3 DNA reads TGTGCCAGCAGTTTAGGGGGGCCGAGCACAGATACGCAGTATTTT.